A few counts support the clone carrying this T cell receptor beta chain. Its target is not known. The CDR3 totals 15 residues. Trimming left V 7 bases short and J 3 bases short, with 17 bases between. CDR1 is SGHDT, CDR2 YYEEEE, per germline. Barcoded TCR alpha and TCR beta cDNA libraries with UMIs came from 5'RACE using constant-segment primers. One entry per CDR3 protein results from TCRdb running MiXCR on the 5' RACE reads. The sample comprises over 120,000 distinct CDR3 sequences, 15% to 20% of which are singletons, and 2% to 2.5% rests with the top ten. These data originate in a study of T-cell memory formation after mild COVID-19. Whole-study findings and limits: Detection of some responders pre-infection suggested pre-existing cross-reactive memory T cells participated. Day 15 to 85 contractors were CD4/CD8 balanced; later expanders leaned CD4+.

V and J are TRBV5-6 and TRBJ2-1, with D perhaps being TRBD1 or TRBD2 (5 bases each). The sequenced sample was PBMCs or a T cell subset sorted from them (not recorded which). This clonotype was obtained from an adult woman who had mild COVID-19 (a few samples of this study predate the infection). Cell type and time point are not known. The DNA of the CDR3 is TGTGCCAGCGGGGAGATGGGGCCGAGCTACAATGAGCAGTTCTTC. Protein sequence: CASGEMGPSYNEQFF. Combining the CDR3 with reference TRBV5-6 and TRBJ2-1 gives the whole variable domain DAGVTQSPTHLIKTRGQQVTLRCSPKSGHDTVSWYQQALGQGPQFIFQYYEEEERQRGNFPDRFSGHQFPNYSSELNVNALLLGDSALYLCASGEMGPSYNEQFFGPGTRLTVL.